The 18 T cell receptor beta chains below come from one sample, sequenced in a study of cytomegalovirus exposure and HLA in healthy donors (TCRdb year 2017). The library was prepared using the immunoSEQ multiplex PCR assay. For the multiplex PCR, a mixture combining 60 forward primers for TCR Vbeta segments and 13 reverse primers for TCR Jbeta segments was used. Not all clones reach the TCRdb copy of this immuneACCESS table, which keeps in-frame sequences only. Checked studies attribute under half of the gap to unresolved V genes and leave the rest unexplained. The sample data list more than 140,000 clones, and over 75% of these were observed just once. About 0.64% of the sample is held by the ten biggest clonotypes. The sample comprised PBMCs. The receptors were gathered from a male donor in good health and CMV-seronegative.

CDR3: CASSDQANTEAFF. CDR3 DNA sequence: TGTGCCAGCTCAGATCAGGCGAACACTGAAGCTTTCTTT. This chain joins TRBV18 and TRBJ1-1; D ambiguous. Trimming cost V 5 bases and J 1 base, with 8 bases left between them. Germline V gene lookup returns CDR1 KGHSH and CDR2 LQKENI. This CDR3 is built from 13 residues.

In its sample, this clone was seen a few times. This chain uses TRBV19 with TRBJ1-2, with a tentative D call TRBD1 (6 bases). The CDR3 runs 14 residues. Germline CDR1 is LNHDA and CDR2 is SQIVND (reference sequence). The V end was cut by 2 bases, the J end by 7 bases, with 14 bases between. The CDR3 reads CASSITGITGGYTF. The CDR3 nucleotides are TGTGCCAGTAGTATAACAGGGATTACGGGTGGCTACACCTTC.

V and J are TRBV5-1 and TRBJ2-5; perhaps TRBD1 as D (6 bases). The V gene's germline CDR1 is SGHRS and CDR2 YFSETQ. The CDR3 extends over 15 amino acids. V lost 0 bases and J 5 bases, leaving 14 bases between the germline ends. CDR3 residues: CASSLAGTTGETQYF. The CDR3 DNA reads TGCGCCAGCAGCTTGGCCGGGACCACAGGGGAGACCCAGTACTTC. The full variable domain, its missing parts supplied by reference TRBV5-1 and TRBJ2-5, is KAGVTQTPRYLIKTRGQQVTLSCSPISGHRSVSWYQQTPGQGLQFLFEYFSETQRNKGNFPGRFSGRQFSNSRSEMNVSTLELGDSALYLCASSLAGTTGETQYFGPGTRLLVL.

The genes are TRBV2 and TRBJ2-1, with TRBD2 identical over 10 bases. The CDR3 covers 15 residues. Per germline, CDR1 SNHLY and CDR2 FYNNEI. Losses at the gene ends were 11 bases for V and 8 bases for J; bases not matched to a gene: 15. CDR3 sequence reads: CAGNVGSSGGHEQFF. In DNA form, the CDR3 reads TGTGCCGGCAACGTGGGTTCTAGCGGGGGCCATGAGCAGTTCTTC.

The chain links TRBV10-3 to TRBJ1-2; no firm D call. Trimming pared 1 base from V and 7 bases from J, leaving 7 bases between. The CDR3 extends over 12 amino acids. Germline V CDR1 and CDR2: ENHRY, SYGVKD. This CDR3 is CAISEWELGYTF. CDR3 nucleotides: TGTGCCATCAGTGAGTGGGAGCTTGGCTACACCTTC.

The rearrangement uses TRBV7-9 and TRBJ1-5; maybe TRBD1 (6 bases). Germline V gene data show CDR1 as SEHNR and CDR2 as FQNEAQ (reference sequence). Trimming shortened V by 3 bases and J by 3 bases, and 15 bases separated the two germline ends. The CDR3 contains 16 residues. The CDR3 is CASSFAGRGFNQPQHF. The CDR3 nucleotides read TGTGCCAGCAGCTTCGCCGGCAGGGGTTTCAATCAGCCCCAGCATTTT.

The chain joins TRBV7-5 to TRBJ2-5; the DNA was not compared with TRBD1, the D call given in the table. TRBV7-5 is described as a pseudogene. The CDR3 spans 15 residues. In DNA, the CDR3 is TGTGCCAGAACCCCCAGAGACAGGGACCAAGAGACCCAGTACTTC. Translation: CARTPRDRDQETQYF.

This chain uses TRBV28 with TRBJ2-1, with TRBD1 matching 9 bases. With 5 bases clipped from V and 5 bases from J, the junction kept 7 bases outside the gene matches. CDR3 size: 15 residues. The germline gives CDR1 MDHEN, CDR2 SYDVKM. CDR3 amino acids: CASSVDRGTNNEQFF. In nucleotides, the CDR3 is TGTGCCAGCAGTGTGGACAGGGGTACGAACAATGAGCAGTTCTTC. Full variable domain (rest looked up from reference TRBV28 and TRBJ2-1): DVKVTQSSRYLVKRTGEKVFLECVQDMDHENMFWYRQDPGLGLRLIYFSYDVKMKEKGDIPEGYSVSREKKERFSLILESASTNQTSMYLCASSVDRGTNNEQFFGPGTRLTVL.

CDR3 nucleotide sequence: TGTGCCAGCAGTACTACACGGGGATCCGGGAATGGCTACACCTTC. It yields the protein CASSTTRGSGNGYTF. The genes are TRBV6-6 and TRBJ1-2, with unresolved D. The CDR3 has 15 residues. Germline V gene data show CDR1 as MNHNY and CDR2 as SVGAGI (reference sequence). The V and J ends lost 5 bases and 6 bases respectively, with 19 bases between them.

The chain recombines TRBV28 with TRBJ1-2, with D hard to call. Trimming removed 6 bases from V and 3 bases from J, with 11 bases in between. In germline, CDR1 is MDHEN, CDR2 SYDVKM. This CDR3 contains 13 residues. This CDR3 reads CASSTRPYYGYTF. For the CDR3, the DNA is TGTGCCAGCAGCACTAGACCTTACTATGGCTACACCTTC.

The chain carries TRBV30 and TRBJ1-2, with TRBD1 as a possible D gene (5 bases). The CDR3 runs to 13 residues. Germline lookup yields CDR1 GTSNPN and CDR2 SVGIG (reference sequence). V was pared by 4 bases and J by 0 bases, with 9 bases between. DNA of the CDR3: TGTGCCTGGATCCGACAGACTAACTATGGCTACACCTTC. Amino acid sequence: CAWIRQTNYGYTF.

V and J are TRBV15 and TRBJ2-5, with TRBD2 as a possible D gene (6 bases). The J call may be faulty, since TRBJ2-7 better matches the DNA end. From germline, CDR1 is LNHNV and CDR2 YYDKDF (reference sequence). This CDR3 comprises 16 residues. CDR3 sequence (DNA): TGTGCCACCAGCAGAGATAGGCCAAGGACTAACTACGAGCAGTACTTC. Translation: CATSRDRPRTNYEQYF.

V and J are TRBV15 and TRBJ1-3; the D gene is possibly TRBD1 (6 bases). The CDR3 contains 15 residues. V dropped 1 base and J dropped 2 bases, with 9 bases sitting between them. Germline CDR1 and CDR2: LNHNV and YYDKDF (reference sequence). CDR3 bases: TGTGCCACCAGCAGAGCTACAGGGCCTGGAAACACCATATATTTT. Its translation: CATSRATGPGNTIYF.

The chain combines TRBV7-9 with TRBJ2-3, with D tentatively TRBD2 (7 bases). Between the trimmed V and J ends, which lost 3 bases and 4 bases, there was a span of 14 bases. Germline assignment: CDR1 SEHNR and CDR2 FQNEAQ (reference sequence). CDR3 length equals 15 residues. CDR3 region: CASSFRVGGADTQYF. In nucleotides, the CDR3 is TGTGCCAGCAGCTTCCGGGTAGGGGGGGCAGATACGCAGTATTTT.

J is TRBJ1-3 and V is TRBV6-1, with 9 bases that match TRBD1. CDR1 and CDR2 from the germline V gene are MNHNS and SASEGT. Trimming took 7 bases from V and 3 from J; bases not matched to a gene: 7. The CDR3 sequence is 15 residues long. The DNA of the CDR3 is TGTGCCAGCATGAGGGACAGGGACGGTGGAAACACCATATATTTT. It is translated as CASMRDRDGGNTIYF.

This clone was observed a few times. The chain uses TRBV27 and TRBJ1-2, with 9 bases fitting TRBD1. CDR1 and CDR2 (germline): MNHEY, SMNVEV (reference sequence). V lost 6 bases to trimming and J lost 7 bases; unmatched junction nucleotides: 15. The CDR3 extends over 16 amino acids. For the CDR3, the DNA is TGTGCCAGCAGCCAGCCCGGGGACAGGGAGGGAGCTGGCTACACCTTC. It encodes CASSQPGDREGAGYTF.

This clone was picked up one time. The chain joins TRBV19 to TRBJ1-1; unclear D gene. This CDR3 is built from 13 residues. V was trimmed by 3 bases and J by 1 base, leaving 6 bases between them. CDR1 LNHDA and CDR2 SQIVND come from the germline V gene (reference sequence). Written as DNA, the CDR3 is TGTGCCAGTAGTATGAACAGGAACACTGAAGCTTTCTTT. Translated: CASSMNRNTEAFF.

The CDR3 nucleotides are TGTGCCAGCAGTGCTCCCGGGACAGGGATGGACAATGAGCAGTTCTTC. Translation: CASSAPGTGMDNEQFF. V usage is TRBV27 and J usage is TRBJ2-1, with 9 nucleotides matching TRBD1. J was trimmed by 5 bases and V by 5 bases; bases with no gene match: 10. Germline V gene sequence: CDR1 MNHEY, CDR2 SMNVEV (reference sequence). There are 16 residues in the CDR3.